Each of the 20 T cell receptor beta chains below was sequenced from the same sample in a study of blood T cell repertoires in COVID-19. The data were produced by immunoSEQ multiplex PCR, yet TCRdb's version contains in-frame clones alone and is incomplete. This table has approximately 130,000 clones, over 75% appearing once. Source material: peripheral blood. The receptors were gathered from a man between 65 and 85 years old with active or convalescent COVID-19.

The chain links TRBV19 to TRBJ2-2, with TRBD2 matching 7 bases. This CDR3 is 12 amino acids long. The V segment lost 11 bases and the J segment 4 bases; nucleotides outside the gene matches: 4. The germline gives CDR1 LNHDA, CDR2 SQIVND (reference sequence). This chain's CDR3 is CASGLVTGELFF. The CDR3 DNA reads TGTGCCTCCGGACTAGTCACCGGGGAGCTGTTTTTT.

The chain couples TRBV6-5 to TRBJ2-3; 8 positions match TRBD2. Per germline, CDR1 MNHEY and CDR2 SVGAGI. V was clipped by 3 bases and J by 3 bases; unmatched bases: 8. The CDR3 totals 16 residues. As DNA, the CDR3 is TGTGCCAGCAGTTATAATCGGGAGGGCCGAACAGATACGCAGTATTTT. Its translation: CASSYNREGRTDTQYF.

The V and J genes are TRBV6-4 and TRBJ2-3, with 8 bases that match TRBD1. The CDR3 is 14 residues long. In germline, CDR1 is MRHNA, CDR2 SNTAGT. With 7 bases clipped from V and 1 base from J, the junction kept 4 bases outside the gene matches. The CDR3 protein is CASNLTGGTDTQYF. The CDR3 nucleotides read TGTGCCAGCAACTTGACAGGGGGCACAGATACGCAGTATTTT.

This clone occurred once. The V call is TRBV6-5, the J call TRBJ2-7; 10 nucleotides line up with TRBD2. The CDR3 loop spans 13 amino acids. The ends lost 5 bases at V and 4 bases at J; junction bases unmatched: 2. Germline-derived CDR1 and CDR2 are MNHEY and SVGAGI. The CDR3 here is CASSQTSGYEQYF. In DNA, the CDR3 is TGTGCCAGCAGTCAGACTAGCGGGTACGAGCAGTACTTC.

This rearrangement joins TRBV10-3 to TRBJ2-5, with 8 positions matching TRBD1. The junction had 18 bases not matched to a gene; V was cut back by 5 bases and J by 7 bases. The CDR3 is 17 amino acids. Per the germline V gene, CDR1 is ENHRY and CDR2 is SYGVKD. The CDR3 region is CAISTMGMTGETGTQYF. As DNA, the CDR3 is TGTGCCATCAGTACTATGGGAATGACAGGGGAAACGGGGACCCAGTACTTC.

The genes are TRBV24-1 and TRBJ2-1, with D tentatively TRBD1 (5 bases). Per germline, CDR1 KGHDR and CDR2 SFDVKD. The V end was cut by 1 base, the J end by 6 bases, with 9 bases between. The CDR3 covers 14 residues. CDR3 residues: CATSDLGQINEQFF. CDR3 nucleotide sequence: TGTGCCACCAGTGATTTAGGACAAATCAATGAGCAGTTCTTC.

V gene TRBV28 combines with J gene TRBJ1-4; D is ambiguous. CDR1 and CDR2 from the germline V gene are MDHEN and SYDVKM. V lost 6 bases to trimming and J lost 3 bases, with 8 bases between them. The CDR3 spans 13 residues. The DNA for the CDR3 is TGTGCCAGCAGCCCGCACTCTAATGAAAAACTGTTTTTT. It translates to CASSPHSNEKLFF.

The genes are TRBV11-2 and TRBJ2-2; 7 bases are a match to TRBD1. The V segment lost 6 bases and the J segment 2 bases; nucleotides outside the gene matches: 6. Germline V gene data show CDR1 as SGHAT and CDR2 as FQNNGV. The CDR3 covers 15 residues. The CDR3 protein is CASRSGTANTGELFF. CDR3 nucleotides: TGTGCCAGCAGGTCCGGGACAGCCAACACCGGGGAGCTGTTTTTT. The full variable domain, completed using reference TRBV11-2 and TRBJ2-2, is EAGVAQSPRYKIIEKRQSVAFWCNPISGHATLYWYQQILGQGPKLLIQFQNNGVVDDSQLPKDRFSAERLKGVDSTLKIQPAKLEDSAVYLCASRSGTANTGELFFGEGSRLTVL.

The V gene is TRBV19, the J gene TRBJ1-2; D is possibly TRBD1 (5 bases). This CDR3 region has 15 residues. V lost 7 bases, J lost 2 bases, and 17 bases lay in between. Germline lookup yields CDR1 LNHDA and CDR2 SQIVND (reference sequence). The CDR3: CASTPEGVRNYGYTF. The DNA of the CDR3 is TGTGCCAGTACCCCCGAAGGGGTTAGAAACTATGGCTACACCTTC.

This chain uses TRBV14 with TRBJ2-1; TRBD2 agrees at 7 bases. CDR1 and CDR2 from the germline V gene are SGHDN and FVKESK. The CDR3 is 15 amino acids. Trimming took 1 base from V and 4 from J; bases not matched to a gene: 4. The CDR3 sequence: CASSQGAGVYNEQFF. The CDR3 DNA follows: TGTGCCAGCAGCCAAGGGGCGGGAGTATACAATGAGCAGTTCTTC. Based on the CDR3 plus reference TRBV14 and TRBJ2-1, the full variable domain is EAGVTQFPSHSVIEKGQTVTLRCDPISGHDNLYWYRRVMGKEIKFLLHFVKESKQDESGMPNNRFLAERTGGTYSTLKVQPAELEDSGVYFCASSQGAGVYNEQFFGPGTRLTVL.

The V gene is TRBV29-1, the J gene TRBJ2-3; TRBD2 agrees at 12 bases. This CDR3 is built from 16 residues. Looked up from germline, CDR1 is SQVTM and CDR2 is ANQGSEA. Trimming removed 1 base from V and 1 base from J; junction bases left unmatched: 3. CDR3 amino acids: CSVEGLAGVGTDTQYF. The CDR3, as DNA: TGCAGCGTTGAAGGACTAGCGGGAGTGGGCACAGATACGCAGTATTTT.

V is TRBV2 and J is TRBJ2-5; D is perhaps TRBD2 (5 bases). This CDR3 contains 12 residues. CDR1 is SNHLY and CDR2 is FYNNEI in the germline V gene. CDR3 region: CATRGGGETQYF. Here the CDR3 DNA reads TGTGCTACTCGAGGAGGCGGGGAGACCCAGTACTTC.

This chain joins TRBV14 and TRBJ1-1, with D perhaps matching TRBD1 (5 bases). Germline values: CDR1 SGHDN, CDR2 FVKESK. V lost 2 bases and J 5 bases, leaving 9 bases between the germline ends. This CDR3 contains 13 residues. CDR3 loop: CASSQLGGTEAFF. CDR3 coding DNA: TGTGCCAGCAGCCAATTGGGGGGGACTGAAGCTTTCTTT.

V gene TRBV19 combines with J gene TRBJ1-2; tentatively, D is TRBD1 (6 bases). Trimming stripped 3 bases from V and 8 bases from J, with 19 bases between. Per germline, CDR1 LNHDA and CDR2 SQIVND (reference sequence). The CDR3 has 15 residues. CDR3 residues: CASSIGKSQGEGYTF. For the CDR3, the DNA is TGTGCCAGTAGTATCGGCAAGTCACAGGGTGAAGGCTACACCTTC.

Written as DNA, the CDR3 is TGTGCCAGCAGCTTGCCGGGGGGCACGGATCAGCCCCAGCATTTT. Amino acids: CASSLPGGTDQPQHF. This chain joins TRBV5-5 and TRBJ1-5, with D possibly TRBD1 on 6 matching bases. Germline lookup yields CDR1 SGHKS and CDR2 YYEKEE (reference sequence). V gave up 1 base and J gave up 5 bases, with 13 bases separating them. This CDR3 spans 15 amino acids.

The chain has TRBV19 and TRBJ2-3, with 8 nucleotides matching TRBD2. V gave up 5 bases and J gave up 6 bases; unmatched junction bases: 13. Germline V gene lookup returns CDR1 LNHDA and CDR2 SQIVND (reference sequence). CDR3 size: 16 residues. Here the CDR3 DNA reads TGTGCCAGTAGTTACCCTCCCAGCGGGAGAGGGGATACGCAGTATTTT. This codes for CASSYPPSGRGDTQYF.

In this sample, this clone turned up once. The genes are TRBV21-1 and TRBJ1-4; the table names TRBD1, a call not compared with the DNA. TRBV21-1 is described as a pseudogene. The CDR3 consists of 21 residues. The CDR3 DNA follows: TGTGCCAGCAGCCCACCGGACAGGGGGCAACCCCACGTCGCAACTAATGAAAAACTGTTTTTT. This codes for CASSPPDRGQPHVATNEKLFF.

Here the CDR3 reads CATSRGASGKDTQYF. As DNA, the CDR3 is TGTGCCACCAGCAGGGGGGCTAGCGGGAAGGATACGCAGTATTTT. This sequence joins TRBV15 and TRBJ2-3, with 9 positions matching TRBD2. The CDR3 runs to 15 residues. J was trimmed by 6 bases and V by 3 bases; bases with no gene match: 7. CDR1 and CDR2 (germline): LNHNV, YYDKDF (reference sequence). Filled out from reference TRBV15 and TRBJ2-3, the complete variable domain reads DAMVIQNPRYQVTQFGKPVTLSCSQTLNHNVMYWYQQKSSQAPKLLFHYYDKDFNNEADTPDNFQSRRPNTSFCFLDIRSPGLGDTAMYLCATSRGASGKDTQYFGPGTRLTVL.

The chain couples TRBV9 to TRBJ2-3, with 14 positions matching TRBD2. Germline V gene sequence: CDR1 SGDLS, CDR2 YYNGEE. The length of the CDR3 is 23 residues. V dropped 4 bases and J dropped 6; count of bases not matched to a gene: 28. The CDR3 spells CASSRYQTTGLAGVVRTLDTQYF. CDR3 nucleotides: TGTGCCAGCAGCCGATACCAGACTACGGGACTAGCGGGAGTCGTTAGGACCTTGGATACGCAGTATTTT.

The CDR3 sequence: CATSGRTSGIGELFF. CDR3 nucleotide sequence: TGTGCCACCAGTGGGCGGACTAGCGGAATCGGGGAGCTGTTTTTT. The chain carries TRBV24-1 and TRBJ2-2; 10 bases are shared with TRBD2. Germline V gene sequence: CDR1 KGHDR, CDR2 SFDVKD. This CDR3 is built from 15 residues. The V segment lost 5 bases and the J segment 7 bases; nucleotides outside the gene matches: 6.